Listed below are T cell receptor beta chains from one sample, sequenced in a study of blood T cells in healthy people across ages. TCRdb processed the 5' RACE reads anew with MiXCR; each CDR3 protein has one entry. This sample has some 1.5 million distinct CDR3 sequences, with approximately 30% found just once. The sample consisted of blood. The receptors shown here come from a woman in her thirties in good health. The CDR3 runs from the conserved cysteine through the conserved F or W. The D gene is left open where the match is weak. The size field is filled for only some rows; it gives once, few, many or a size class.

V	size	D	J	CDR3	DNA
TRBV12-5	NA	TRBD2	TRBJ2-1	CASGSAGTSAGYNEQFF	TGTGCTAGTGGTTCCGCCGGGACTAGCGCTGGCTACAATGAGCAGTTCTTC
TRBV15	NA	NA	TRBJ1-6	CATSTGLDSPLHF	TGTGCCACCAGCACCGGTCTTGATTCACCCCTCCACTTT
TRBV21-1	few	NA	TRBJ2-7	CASSKGGLGAYEQYF	TGTGCCAGCAGCAAAGGGGGGCTTGGGGCCTACGAGCAGTACTTC
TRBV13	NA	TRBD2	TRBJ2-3	CASSAAGGRVADTQYF	TGTGCCAGCAGCGCAGCGGGGGGGCGGGTCGCAGATACGCAGTATTTT
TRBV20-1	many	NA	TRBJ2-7	CSASPGQTLSYEQYF	TGCAGTGCTAGTCCCGGGCAGACCCTCTCCTACGAGCAGTACTTC
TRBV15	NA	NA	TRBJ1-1	CATTVSGSNTEAFF	TGTGCCACCACGGTTAGTGGCAGTAACACTGAAGCTTTCTTT
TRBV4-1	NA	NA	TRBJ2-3	CASSQDQPEGGNTQYF	TGCGCCAGCAGCCAAGATCAGCCCGAGGGGGGGAATACGCAGTATTTT
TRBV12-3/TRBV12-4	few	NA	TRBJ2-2	CASRPRTENTGELFF	TGTGCCAGCAGGCCCCGGACAGAGAACACCGGGGAGCTGTTTTTT
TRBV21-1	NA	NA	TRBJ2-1	CASSKALRGSRYNEQFF	TGTGCCAGCAGCAAAGCGCTTCGTGGGAGCCGGTACAATGAGCAGTTCTTC
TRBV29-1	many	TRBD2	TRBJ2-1	CSVLLSGGGVGQFF	TGCAGCGTGTTACTTAGCGGGGGGGGCGTCGGGCAGTTCTTC
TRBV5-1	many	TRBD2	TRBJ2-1	CASSDPSGGYNEQFF	TGCGCCAGCAGCGATCCTAGCGGGGGATACAATGAGCAGTTCTTC
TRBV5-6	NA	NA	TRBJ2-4	CASSPNNAKNIQYF	TGTGCCAGCAGCCCAAACAACGCCAAAAACATTCAGTACTTC
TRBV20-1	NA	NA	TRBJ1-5	CSAGTVEGPQHF	TGCAGTGCCGGGACGGTAGAGGGACCCCAGCATTTT
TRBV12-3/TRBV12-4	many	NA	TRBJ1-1	CASSKKSEAFF	TGTGCCAGCAGCAAGAAATCTGAAGCTTTCTTT
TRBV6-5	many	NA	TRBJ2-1	CASRNPGSYNEQFF	TGTGCCAGCAGAAACCCGGGATCCTACAATGAGCAGTTCTTC
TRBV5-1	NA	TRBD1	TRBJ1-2	CASSLRGPVDYGYTF	TGCGCCAGCAGCCTCAGGGGGCCAGTGGACTATGGCTACACCTTC
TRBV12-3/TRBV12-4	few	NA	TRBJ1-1	CACSFRGGGTEAFF	TGTGCCTGCAGTTTTAGGGGAGGCGGAACTGAAGCTTTCTTT
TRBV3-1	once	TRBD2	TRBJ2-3	CASSQGLASDTQYF	TGTGCCAGCAGTCAAGGACTAGCTTCAGATACGCAGTATTTT
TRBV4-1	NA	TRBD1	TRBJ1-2	CASSQGQGKTNYGYTF	TGCGCCAGCAGCCAGGGACAGGGAAAAACTAACTATGGCTACACCTTC
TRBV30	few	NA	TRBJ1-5	CAWSGMSNQPQHF	TGTGCCTGGAGTGGAATGAGCAATCAGCCCCAGCATTTT
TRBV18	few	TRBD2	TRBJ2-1	CASSPRTSGTNEQFF	TGTGCCAGCTCACCAAGGACTAGCGGGACCAATGAGCAGTTCTTC
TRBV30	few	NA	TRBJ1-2	CAWGRNYGYTF	TGTGCCTGGGGGCGAAACTATGGCTACACCTTC